The 23 T cell receptor beta chains presented below share a single source sample, sequenced in a study of cytomegalovirus exposure and HLA in healthy donors. It was with 60 Vbeta and 13 Jbeta primers that the PCR ran. The data were produced by immunoSEQ multiplex PCR, yet TCRdb's version contains in-frame clones alone and is incomplete. The ten top clones account for roughly 0.8%, within a sample of some 75,000 clones. Input material: PBMCs. The receptors were sampled from a boy younger than 18 in good health and CMV-seronegative.

The chain recombines TRBV19 with TRBJ1-2; 10 nucleotides line up with TRBD1. This CDR3 has 15 residues. Germline assignment: CDR1 LNHDA and CDR2 SQIVND (reference sequence). V lost 7 bases to trimming and J lost 5 bases; unmatched junction nucleotides: 10. The CDR3 loop is CASIAVGQGKYGYTF. CDR3 in DNA: TGTGCCAGTATCGCCGTGGGACAGGGGAAATATGGCTACACCTTC.

The gene calls are TRBV9 and TRBJ1-2; TRBD1 matches at 8 bases. Germline CDR1 reads SGDLS; CDR2 reads YYNGEE. The junction had 9 bases not matched to a gene; V was cut back by 1 base and J by 4 bases. The CDR3 is made up of 16 amino acids. As DNA, the CDR3 is TGTGCCAGCAGCGTAAGTCCTTCACAGGGGGTCTATGGCTACACCTTC. Translating gives CASSVSPSQGVYGYTF.

The chain recombines TRBV5-4 with TRBJ2-2; D is undetermined. The CDR3 spans 15 residues. CDR1 and CDR2 from the germline V gene are SGHNT and YYREEE (reference sequence). The V and J ends lost 0 bases and 1 base respectively, with 7 bases between them. The CDR3 region is CASSLESGNTGELFF. DNA of the CDR3: TGTGCCAGCAGCTTGGAATCAGGGAACACCGGGGAGCTGTTTTTT.

The CDR3 DNA reads TGTGCCTGGAGTCTCCGGGGACAGGGGAACACTGAAGCTTTCTTT. Amino acids: CAWSLRGQGNTEAFF. J is TRBJ1-1 and V is TRBV30, with TRBD1 matching over 9 bases. The trim removed 2 bases at V and 1 base at J, leaving 5 bases unmatched. This CDR3 spans 15 amino acids. CDR1 and CDR2 from the germline V gene are GTSNPN and SVGIG (reference sequence).

The V gene is TRBV5-1, the J gene TRBJ2-7; the match to TRBD1 covers 8 bases. Losses at the gene ends were 0 bases for V and 0 bases for J; bases not matched to a gene: 2. The CDR3 runs to 15 residues. Germline-derived CDR1 and CDR2 are SGHRS and YFSETQ. In nucleotides, the CDR3 is TGCGCCAGCAGCTTGGACGACAGGGGCTCCTACGAGCAGTACTTC. Protein product: CASSLDDRGSYEQYF. Filled out from reference TRBV5-1 and TRBJ2-7, the complete variable domain reads KAGVTQTPRYLIKTRGQQVTLSCSPISGHRSVSWYQQTPGQGLQFLFEYFSETQRNKGNFPGRFSGRQFSNSRSEMNVSTLELGDSALYLCASSLDDRGSYEQYFGPGTRLTVT.

The chain has TRBV5-4 and TRBJ2-3; possible D gene TRBD2, 5 bases. With 1 base removed from V and 6 bases from J, the gap between germline ends came to 12 bases. This CDR3 is 14 amino acids long. The germline V gene has CDR1 SGHNT and CDR2 YYREEE (reference sequence). The CDR3 reads CASSLTSPGDTQYF. The CDR3 DNA reads as TGTGCCAGCAGCTTGACTTCCCCGGGGGATACGCAGTATTTT.

The chain combines TRBV29-1 with TRBJ2-1; possible D gene TRBD2, 6 bases. Germline values: CDR1 SQVTM, CDR2 ANQGSEA. The CDR3 runs 15 residues. V gave up 5 bases and J gave up 0 bases, with 14 bases separating them. The CDR3 DNA sequence: TGCAGCGTTCCGGTAGCGGTGTTCTCCTACAATGAGCAGTTCTTC. It specifies CSVPVAVFSYNEQFF.

The CDR3 DNA reads TGTGCCAGCAGTTTAGGCCTCATCCCCGGGAACATTCAGTACTTC. Protein sequence: CASSLGLIPGNIQYF. The rearrangement uses TRBV27 and TRBJ2-4; the D is unclear. V lost 2 bases to trimming and J lost 7 bases, with 15 bases between them. Germline CDR1 and CDR2: MNHEY and SMNVEV (reference sequence). The CDR3 is 15 amino acids.

The V gene is TRBV30, the J gene TRBJ1-3; no firm D call. The length of the CDR3 is 16 residues. V lost 0 bases, J lost 0 bases, and 12 bases lay in between. Germline values: CDR1 GTSNPN, CDR2 SVGIG (reference sequence). The CDR3 DNA reads TGTGCCTGGAGTGTACGACTGTTAGACTCTGGAAACACCATATATTTT. Translating gives CAWSVRLLDSGNTIYF.

The chain joins TRBV5-1 to TRBJ1-4; 9 bases agree with TRBD1. With V trimmed by 9 bases and J by 5 bases, 5 bases remained unmatched. The CDR3 runs 13 residues. CDR1 and CDR2 (germline): SGHRS, YFSETQ. CDR3 DNA: TGCGCCACCCGGGACAGGGAAAATGAAAAACTGTTTTTT. Translating gives CATRDRENEKLFF.

The chain carries TRBV18 and TRBJ1-4; 7 positions match TRBD1. Looked up from germline, CDR1 is KGHSH and CDR2 is LQKENI. This CDR3 is built from 16 residues. Germline trimming cut 6 bases from V and 2 bases from J; bases unmatched to any gene: 9. CDR3 bases: TGTGCCAGCTCTCCGCTAACGGGACAGACTAATGAAAAACTGTTTTTT. It is translated as CASSPLTGQTNEKLFF.

V usage is TRBV19 and J usage is TRBJ2-2; TRBD1 matches at 9 bases. The CDR3 length is 18 residues. CDR1 LNHDA and CDR2 SQIVND come from the germline V gene (reference sequence). The J segment lost 5 bases and the V segment lost 5 bases, leaving 15 bases of the junction unmatched. CDR3 residues: CASSPSGTGMSVTGELFF. The CDR3 nucleotides read TGTGCCAGTAGTCCTTCCGGGACAGGGATGTCTGTAACCGGGGAGCTGTTTTTT. Full variable domain (remainder filled in from reference TRBV19 and TRBJ2-2): DGGITQSPKYLFRKEGQNVTLSCEQNLNHDAMYWYRQDPGQGLRLIYYSQIVNDFQKGDIAEGYSVSREKKESFPLTVTSAQKNPTAFYLCASSPSGTGMSVTGELFFGEGSRLTVL.

This sequence joins TRBV5-1 and TRBJ2-7; 12 nucleotides match TRBD2. Unmatched junction bases numbered 5, after V lost 4 bases and J lost 3 bases. CDR1 and CDR2 from the germline V gene are SGHRS and YFSETQ. The CDR3 consists of 15 residues. The DNA for the CDR3 is TGCGCCAGCAGCACACTAGCGGGAGGAGTCTACGAGCAGTACTTC. Its protein is CASSTLAGGVYEQYF.

The gene calls are TRBV4-3 and TRBJ1-1, with 8 bases identical to TRBD1. From germline, CDR1 is LGHNA and CDR2 YSLEER. The CDR3 loop spans 15 amino acids. V shed 4 bases, J shed 0 bases, and the junction held 4 bases outside the gene matches. CDR3 sequence (DNA): TGCGCCAGCAGCCCCGGGACAGGTTTGAACACTGAAGCTTTCTTT. Translated: CASSPGTGLNTEAFF.

The V gene is TRBV7-3, the J gene TRBJ2-2; unclear D gene. Trimming shortened V by 1 base and J by 7 bases, and 7 bases separated the two germline ends. The CDR3 is 13 amino acids. Germline-derived CDR1 and CDR2 are SGHTA and FQGTGA. The CDR3 spells CASSLMSVGELFF. CDR3 sequence (DNA): TGTGCCAGCAGCTTAATGTCCGTCGGGGAGCTGTTTTTT.

The chain couples TRBV6-5 to TRBJ2-7; D might be TRBD2 (5 bases). This CDR3 comprises 13 residues. V was cut by 0 bases and J by 6 bases, with 9 bases left in between. Germline assignment: CDR1 MNHEY and CDR2 SVGAGI. CDR3 in amino acids: CASSYSSAGEQYF. The CDR3 DNA reads TGTGCCAGCAGTTACTCATCTGCGGGCGAGCAGTACTTC.

The chain recombines TRBV27 with TRBJ2-2; TRBD2 matches at 11 bases. The CDR3 extends over 17 amino acids. Germline CDR1 and CDR2: MNHEY and SMNVEV (reference sequence). Losses at the gene ends were 2 bases for V and 6 bases for J; bases not matched to a gene: 8. CDR3 sequence: CASSLTRLAGGSGELFF. CDR3 bases: TGTGCCAGCAGTTTAACACGGCTAGCGGGGGGTTCCGGGGAGCTGTTTTTT.

The DNA for the CDR3 is TGTGCCACCTTGAGGGGGGGGCGTAATTCACCCCTCCACTTT. Its protein product is CATLRGGRNSPLHF. This sequence joins TRBV6-1 and TRBJ1-6, with D maybe TRBD1 (6 bases). Germline V gives CDR1 MNHNS, CDR2 SASEGT. The length of the CDR3 is 14 residues. V lost 10 bases and J 6 bases, leaving 16 bases between the germline ends.

The genes are TRBV19 and TRBJ1-1; maybe TRBD1 (5 bases). Between the trimmed V and J ends, which lost 2 bases and 8 bases, there was a span of 9 bases. The germline CDR1 and CDR2 sequences are LNHDA and SQIVND (reference sequence). The CDR3 covers 12 residues. CDR3 sequence reads: CASSILRGEAFF. CDR3 sequence (DNA): TGTGCCAGTAGTATACTCCGGGGGGAAGCTTTCTTT.

The genes are TRBV4-1 and TRBJ2-2; D unresolved. The length of the CDR3 is 12 residues. V lost 1 base, J lost 8 bases, and 5 bases lay in between. CDR1 is MGHRA, CDR2 YSYEKL, per germline. For the CDR3, the DNA is TGCGCCAGCAGCCAAGCCGGGGGGGAGCTGTTTTTT. This encodes CASSQAGGELFF.

The CDR3 sequence is CASSTRQDGNQPQHF. The CDR3 coding sequence is TGTGCCAGCAGCACTAGACAGGATGGCAATCAGCCCCAGCATTTT. The chain combines TRBV7-2 with TRBJ1-5; a weak D match, TRBD1 (6 bases). The length of the CDR3 is 15 residues. Germline lookup yields CDR1 SGHTA and CDR2 FQGNSA. Trimming stripped 5 bases from V and 2 bases from J, with 13 bases between.

The chain combines TRBV9 with TRBJ2-3; 12 bases align to TRBD2. This CDR3 region has 15 residues. Germline loops: CDR1 SGDLS, CDR2 YYNGEE. The junction had 3 bases not matched to a gene; V was cut back by 3 bases and J by 4 bases. The DNA for the CDR3 is TGTGCCAGCAGCGCTAGCGGGGGGGGCTCAGATACGCAGTATTTT. It specifies CASSASGGGSDTQYF.

This chain connects TRBV29-1 to TRBJ2-1, with 9 positions matching TRBD2. Germline assignment: CDR1 SQVTM and CDR2 ANQGSEA. Unmatched junction bases numbered 11, after V lost 4 bases and J lost 7 bases. The CDR3 is 15 amino acids. The CDR3 DNA sequence: TGCAGCGTTGTATTGCGGGGGGGCGGCTGGAATGAGCAGTTCTTC. Its translation is CSVVLRGGGWNEQFF.